Listed below are T cell receptor beta chains from one sample, sequenced in a study of blood T cell repertoires in COVID-19. Profiling relied on immunoSEQ multiplex PCR, and the TCRdb table lists in-frame clones only, not all of them. The sample has some 330,000 clones, around 87% seen once. The sample was PBMCs or T cells enriched from blood (not recorded which). The receptors were sampled from a man between 35 and 55 years old in a cohort exposed to, infected with or recovered from COVID-19 (not recorded which). The CDR3 runs from the conserved cysteine through the conserved F or W. Each record gives: J gene, V gene, D gene, clone size, CDR3 protein, CDR3 DNA. A D gene is named only where the DNA matches it firmly. Rows give clone size only sometimes, using once, few, many, or a class for an expanded clone.

TRBJ2-2 TRBV2 NA NA CASRVDILNTGELFF TGTGCCAGCAGGGTGGACATCTTAAACACCGGGGAGCTGTTTTTT
TRBJ1-1 TRBV3-1/TRBV3-2 NA NA CASSQPDRNTEAFF TGTGCCAGCAGCCAGCCAGACAGGAACACTGAAGCTTTCTTT
TRBJ1-2 TRBV2 NA NA CASIGGGTYGYTF TGTGCCAGCATTGGGGGGGGGACCTATGGCTACACCTTC
TRBJ1-2 TRBV3-1/TRBV3-2 TRBD1 NA CASSQDTGGNGYTF TGTGCCAGCAGCCAAGATACAGGGGGGAATGGCTACACCTTC
TRBJ2-2 TRBV3-1/TRBV3-2 NA NA CASSLTGELFF TGTGCCAGCAGTCTCACCGGGGAGCTGTTTTTT
TRBJ2-1 TRBV7-9 NA once CASSFLLAINEQFF TGTGCCAGCAGCTTCCTTCTAGCGATCAATGAGCAGTTCTTC
TRBJ2-5 TRBV19 NA NA CASSDGQETQYF TGTGCCAGTAGCGACGGGCAAGAGACCCAGTACTTC
TRBJ1-1 TRBV5-4 NA NA CASSFLQRTEAFF TGTGCCAGCAGCTTTCTCCAGAGGACTGAAGCTTTCTTT
TRBJ2-1 TRBV27 TRBD2 NA CASSLRREVYNEQFF TGTGCCAGCAGTTTGCGGCGGGAGGTCTACAATGAGCAGTTCTTC
TRBJ2-5 TRBV7-9 TRBD2 NA CASSLYGGRAYGETQYF TGTGCCAGCAGCCTGTACGGCGGGAGGGCCTATGGAGAGACCCAGTACTTC
TRBJ1-5 TRBV4-1 TRBD1 NA CASSPTGIRNQPQHF TGCGCCAGCAGCCCGACAGGGATTCGGAATCAGCCCCAGCATTTT
TRBJ2-5 TRBV11-2 TRBD2 few CASSFGAGGLQETQYF TGTGCCAGCAGCTTTGGAGCGGGAGGCCTCCAAGAGACCCAGTACTTC
TRBJ1-2 TRBV11-2 NA once CASSAGTIGYTF TGTGCCAGCAGTGCGGGAACTATCGGCTACACCTTC
TRBJ1-1 TRBV10-3 TRBD1 NA CAISGTGNLRAFF TGTGCCATCAGTGGGACAGGGAATTTGCGAGCTTTCTTT
TRBJ2-7 TRBV11-2 NA once CASSLVRSPYEQYF TGTGCCAGCAGCTTAGTCCGGAGTCCCTACGAGCAGTACTTC
TRBJ2-3 TRBV7-6 NA NA CASSISGQYTDTQYF TGTGCCAGCAGCATTAGTGGACAGTACACAGATACGCAGTATTTT
TRBJ1-1 TRBV4-1 TRBD1 NA CASSQDTGERPKAFF TGCGCCAGCAGCCAAGATACAGGGGAGAGGCCGAAAGCTTTCTTT
TRBJ2-7 TRBV29-1 NA once CSVAFWESEQYF TGCAGCGTTGCGTTTTGGGAGTCCGAGCAGTACTTC
TRBJ1-5 TRBV3-1/TRBV3-2 NA once CASSQGRSGNQPQHF TGTGCCAGCAGCCAAGGCAGGTCGGGCAATCAGCCCCAGCATTTT
TRBJ2-3 TRBV28 TRBD1 NA CASRQTQGQSTDTQYF TGTGCCAGCAGACAGACACAGGGGCAGAGCACAGATACGCAGTATTTT
TRBJ2-1 TRBV10-1 TRBD2 NA CASSVGAGRGNEQFF TGCGCCAGCAGTGTAGGAGCGGGACGAGGAAATGAGCAGTTCTTC
TRBJ2-5 TRBV5-4 TRBD1 NA CASSARDRMGETQYF TGTGCCAGCAGCGCCCGGGACAGGATGGGAGAGACCCAGTACTTC
TRBJ2-1 TRBV29-1 NA NA CSVDDGIRDEQFF TGCAGCGTTGATGACGGGATTAGAGATGAGCAGTTCTTC
TRBJ1-4 TRBV3-1/TRBV3-2 TRBD1 NA CASSQRTGGREKLFF TGTGCCAGCAGCCAAAGGACAGGGGGCAGAGAAAAACTGTTTTTT
TRBJ1-1 TRBV3-1/TRBV3-2 TRBD1 NA CASSQDGDSKNTEAFF TGTGCCAGCAGCCAAGATGGGGACAGCAAGAACACTGAAGCTTTCTTT
TRBJ2-1 TRBV5-1 TRBD1 NA CASSSGGTGVFNEQFF TGCGCCAGCAGCTCCGGAGGGACAGGGGTTTTTAATGAGCAGTTCTTC